This T cell receptor (beta chain) was sequenced for a study of identical twins. Study outcomes and limitations: Alpha sequences that were out-of-frame and twin-shared showed an excess of low generation probability.

Each CDR3 protein is one row after TCRdb ran MiXCR on the 5' RACE reads. The sample holds around 690,000 distinct CDR3 sequences, 20% to 25% seen once. No donor was unhealthy or non-Caucasian. The CDR3 is 14 residues long. Trimming left V 6 bases short and J 8 bases short, with 14 bases between. In germline, CDR1 is MNHNS, CDR2 SASEGT. This clonotype has ten or more counts. The target antigen is unknown. This sample also belongs to another study, concerning T cells expressing NK-cell markers.

The sequenced sample consisted of PBMCs. The V call is TRBV6-1, the J call TRBJ1-6; TRBD1 is a possible D gene (5 bases). This TCR was recovered from a woman younger than 35 in good health. DNA of the CDR3: TGTGCCAGCAGCGCCTCCGACAGCTATTCACCCCTCCACTTT. Its protein is CASSASDSYSPLHF.